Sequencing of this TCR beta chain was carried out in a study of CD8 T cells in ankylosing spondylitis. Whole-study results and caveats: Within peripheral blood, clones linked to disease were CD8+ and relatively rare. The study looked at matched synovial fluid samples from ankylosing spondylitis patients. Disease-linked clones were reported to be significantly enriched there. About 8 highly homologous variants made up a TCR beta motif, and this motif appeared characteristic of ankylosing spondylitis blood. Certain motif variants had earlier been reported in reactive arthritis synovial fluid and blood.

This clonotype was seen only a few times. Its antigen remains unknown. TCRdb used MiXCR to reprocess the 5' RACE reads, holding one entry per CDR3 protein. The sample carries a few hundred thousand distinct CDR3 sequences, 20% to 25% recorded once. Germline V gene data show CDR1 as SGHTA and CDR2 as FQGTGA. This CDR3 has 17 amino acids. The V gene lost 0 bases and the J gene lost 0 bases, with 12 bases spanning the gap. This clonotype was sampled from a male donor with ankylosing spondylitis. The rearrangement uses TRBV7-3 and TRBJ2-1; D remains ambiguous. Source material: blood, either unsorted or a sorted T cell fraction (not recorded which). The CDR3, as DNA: TGTGCCAGCAGCTTAACGTATGGGCGGAGCTCCTACAATGAGCAGTTCTTC. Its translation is CASSLTYGRSSYNEQFF.